This T cell receptor beta chain was captured in a study of control samples from healthy donors and cancer patients. Profiled with immunoSEQ multiplex PCR; TCRdb holds only in-frame clones, not every one. The sample includes some 120,000 clones, about 92% of them seen just once. Germline CDR1 SGHDN, CDR2 FVKESK. Trimming stripped 4 bases from V and 1 base from J, with 25 bases between. The CDR3 totals 19 residues. Input material: PBMCs. The sequence was obtained from a man older than 75 with head and neck cancer. The gene calls are TRBV14 and TRBJ1-2, with a possible D match to TRBD1 (6 bases). CDR3 sequence: CASSRIGPPGRGGNYGYTF. The CDR3 nucleotides are TGTGCCAGCAGCCGGATCGGACCCCCGGGACGAGGGGGTAACTATGGCTACACCTTC.